Following are 9 T cell receptor beta chains from one sample sequenced in a study of T cells after yellow fever vaccination. TCRdb independently ran MiXCR on the 5' RACE reads; one entry per CDR3 protein. Of some 300,000 distinct CDR3 sequences in the sample, around 4% were seen once. The source material was PBMCs, sampled on the day of the yellow fever booster vaccination. These receptors came from a man younger than 35 who received the YFV17D yellow fever vaccine.

This clonotype was seen only a few times. The chain couples TRBV7-3 to TRBJ1-2; possibly TRBD1 for D (5 bases). V gave up 2 bases and J gave up 8 bases, with 12 bases separating them. The CDR3 sequence is 13 residues long. Germline values: CDR1 SGHTA, CDR2 FQGTGA. CDR3 region: CASSLSWGKGYTF. The CDR3 region has the DNA TGTGCCAGCAGCTTATCATGGGGGAAAGGCTACACCTTC.

J is TRBJ1-1 and V is TRBV5-1, with a possible D match to TRBD1 (5 bases). The CDR3 contains 14 residues. Trimming took off 4 bases at V and 2 bases at J, with 12 bases between the two ends. CDR1 and CDR2 from the germline V gene are SGHRS and YFSETQ. The chain's CDR3 is CASSGGVGNTEAFF. The CDR3, as DNA: TGCGCCAGCAGCGGGGGGGTAGGAAACACTGAAGCTTTCTTT. Full variable domain (missing parts from reference TRBV5-1 and TRBJ1-1): KAGVTQTPRYLIKTRGQQVTLSCSPISGHRSVSWYQQTPGQGLQFLFEYFSETQRNKGNFPGRFSGRQFSNSRSEMNVSTLELGDSALYLCASSGGVGNTEAFFGQGTRLTVV.

This clonotype was observed many times. V usage is TRBV5-1 and J usage is TRBJ2-1, with 9 bases that match TRBD2. Germline CDR1 SGHRS, CDR2 YFSETQ. This CDR3 is 14 amino acids long. The V gene end was trimmed by 4 bases and the J gene end by 3 bases; junction bases not matched to a gene: 2. For the CDR3, the DNA is TGCGCCAGCAGCAGGCGGGGGGGCTACAATGAGCAGTTCTTC. It codes for CASSRRGGYNEQFF.

Comments on this clonotype: One end of the junction varies from germline; a read error may be responsible. The gene calls are TRBV7-9 and TRBJ2-7; the D gene is possibly TRBD2 (6 bases). Germline V gives CDR1 SEHNR, CDR2 FQNEAQ (reference sequence). The CDR3 spans 13 residues. This CDR3 reads CASSLATWDEQYF. Written as DNA, the CDR3 is TGTGCCAGCAGCCTAGCGACCTGGGACGAGCAGTACTTC.

This clonotype was picked up many times. V is TRBV5-1 and J is TRBJ1-2; D might be TRBD1 (6 bases). This CDR3 spans 14 amino acids. In germline, CDR1 is SGHRS, CDR2 YFSETQ. With 1 base removed from V and 7 bases from J, the gap between germline ends came to 14 bases. CDR3 region: CASSLPNRESGYTF. The CDR3 DNA sequence: TGCGCCAGCAGCTTGCCCAACAGGGAATCTGGCTACACCTTC.

V is TRBV7-2 and J is TRBJ2-1, with TRBD1 matching over 7 bases. This CDR3 has 15 residues. Germline loops: CDR1 SGHTA, CDR2 FQGNSA. Losses at the gene ends were 1 base for V and 3 bases for J; bases not matched to a gene: 3. DNA of the CDR3: TGTGCCAGCAGCTTAGGGGGACAGCTCTACAATGAGCAGTTCTTC. Its protein product is CASSLGGQLYNEQFF.

This clonotype was detected only a few times. This rearrangement joins TRBV4-3 to TRBJ2-3; 9 bases agree with TRBD1. The CDR3 extends over 17 amino acids. From germline, CDR1 is LGHNA and CDR2 YSLEER. V was pared by 3 bases and J by 6 bases, with 13 bases of the junction left unmatched. The CDR3 here is CASSQDLRQGDWDTQYF. CDR3 DNA sequence: TGCGCCAGCAGCCAGGATCTCCGACAGGGGGACTGGGATACGCAGTATTTT.

V and J are TRBV5-1 and TRBJ2-3; tentatively, D is TRBD2 (7 bases). The CDR3 length is 13 residues. Deletions cut 6 bases from V and 5 bases from J, with 13 bases between. Germline V gives CDR1 SGHRS, CDR2 YFSETQ. For the CDR3, the DNA is TGCGCCAGCAATCGGGGGGCGGGAGATACGCAGTATTTT. It yields the protein CASNRGAGDTQYF.

The sample holds many counts of this clonotype. The chain employs TRBV4-1 and TRBJ1-6; tentatively, D is TRBD1 (5 bases). This CDR3 contains 14 residues. Germline CDR1 reads MGHRA; CDR2 reads YSYEKL. Trimming left V 4 bases short and J 4 bases short, with 8 bases between. In DNA, the CDR3 is TGCGCCAGCAGCCCGTCAGGGTATAATTCACCCCTCCACTTT. It encodes CASSPSGYNSPLHF.